This TCR beta chain is from a study of T cells after yellow fever vaccination. Study-wide results and caveats: Primary-vaccination clones mostly resurfaced post-booster (96% CD4, 85% to 90% CD8). Relatively few clonotypes were ones that appeared in both CD4 and CD8 compartments.

A note on this clonotype: Its antigen remains unidentified.

TCRdb re-derived calls from the 5' RACE reads in MiXCR, one entry per CDR3 protein. This repertoire shows approximately 550,000 distinct CDR3 sequences, over 15% found once; its top ten account for 13% to 15%. This TCR came from a man younger than 45 who received the YFV17D yellow fever vaccine. The material sequenced was PBMCs, taken 15 days after the yellow fever booster vaccination.

The CDR3 is CSVEKDVYGYTF. The DNA for the CDR3 is TGCAGCGTTGAGAAGGACGTCTATGGCTACACCTTC. The V call is TRBV29-1, the J call TRBJ1-2; D remains ambiguous. V shed 3 bases and J shed 4 bases, with 9 bases lying between them. The germline V gene encodes CDR1 SQVTM and CDR2 ANQGSEA. This CDR3 contains 12 residues.